This T cell receptor beta chain originates from a study of chemoradiotherapy in HPV16-positive cancers. Germline CDR1 MNHNS, CDR2 SASEGT. Trimming stripped 3 bases from V and 0 bases from J, with 14 bases between. The CDR3 loop spans 16 amino acids. The data were produced by immunoSEQ multiplex PCR, yet TCRdb's version contains in-frame clones alone and is incomplete. The sample comprises under 20,000 clones, about 80% of which are singletons, and 3.7% rests with the top ten. The J gene is TRBJ1-1, the V gene TRBV6-1, with a tentative D call TRBD1 (5 bases). The input for sequencing was blood, taken from a patient who underwent chemoradiotherapy. The sequence was collected from a human donor with HPV-associated anogenital cancer. In DNA, the CDR3 is TGTGCCAGCAGTGACCAGGCAGGGTCGATGAACACTGAAGCTTTCTTT. This encodes CASSDQAGSMNTEAFF.